This TCR beta chain was observed in a study of OX40 agonist ivuxolimab in advanced cancers. Background on the study: Partial responses were seen in three patients, one with hepatocellular carcinoma and two with cutaneous melanoma. Study findings and constraints: On average, a greater number of expanded clones characterised CD8+ T cells relative to CD4+.

Germline lookup yields CDR1 WSHSY and CDR2 SAAADI. The CDR3 covers 13 residues. Using immunoSEQ multiplex PCR, the repertoire was profiled, and TCRdb retains in-frame clones only, with some absent. Here the sample spans around 74,000 clones, 70% to 90% being singletons. A word on this clone: The antigen remains unidentified. One end of the junction is discordant with germline, which a read error may explain.

The receptor was derived from an adult with an advanced solid tumor such as melanoma, head and neck, liver or kidney cancer. This chain joins TRBV10-2 and TRBJ2-1; D ambiguous. This specimen was CD4+ or CD8+ T cells sorted from blood, taken in a trial of the OX40 agonist ivuxolimab. The CDR3 bases are TGCGCCAGCAGTCAGTCCCCGTACAATGAGCAGTTCTTC. The encoded protein is CASSQSPYNEQFF.